This T cell receptor beta chain was sequenced for a study of CD8 T cells in ankylosing spondylitis. The study's findings and limits: In reactive arthritis synovial fluid and blood, some motif variants had been reported before. Matched ankylosing spondylitis synovial fluid reportedly showed significant enrichment of disease-linked clones. A TCR beta motif of several highly homologous variants appeared characteristic of ankylosing spondylitis blood.

Quantitative 5'-RACE with molecular barcodes generated TCR beta libraries. TCRdb reprocessed the 5' RACE reads via MiXCR and lists one record per CDR3 protein. The sample consists of 250,000 or so distinct CDR3 sequences, roughly 25% of them appearing once. The J segment lost 8 bases and the V segment lost 5 bases, leaving 8 bases of the junction unmatched. The CDR3 extends over 14 amino acids. Note on this clonotype: Its specificity is not known.

Sequencing was done on a sample of blood, either unsorted or a sorted T cell fraction (not recorded which). This chain joins TRBV12-3 or TRBV12-4 and TRBJ2-1; TRBD2 matches at 8 bases. This receptor was obtained from a male donor with ankylosing spondylitis or in good health (not recorded which). CDR3 nucleotides: TGTGCCAGCAGTAGGGGACTAGGGGGGCATGAGCAGTTCTTC. This codes for CASSRGLGGHEQFF.